This T cell receptor beta chain was sequenced for a study of blood T cell repertoires in COVID-19 (dated by TCRdb to the early 2020s). In terms of the full investigation: Samples covering the acute and convalescent phases of COVID-19 were provided by collaborators in the United States, Italy and Spain. The material from the prospective study consisted of cDNA or gDNA derived from T cells, B-cell-depleted T cells, or PBMCs. Deeply sampled blood TCRbeta repertoires from subjects exposed to, actively infected with, or recovered from COVID-19 were included in the dataset. The repertoires were released in a freely available public database meant as a resource for research on the immune response to SARS-CoV-2. The samples were drawn from the first 160 participants of the ongoing ImmuneRACE study and from about 1,200 subjects provided by 6 global collaborators. A de-identified subject ID, COVID-19 status, age in years and sex were almost always included in the sample metadata. Where available, HLA class I and class II types were taken from metadata supplied by the sample provider and were not determined by assay-based typing. Study-wide conclusions, independent of this receptor: The quantity of clinical and demographic metadata differed by source and by participant and was supplied without curation.

TCRbeta CDR3 regions were amplified from genomic DNA using the immunoSEQ Assay, a bias-controlled multiplex PCR. The study's own analysis went as follows. Nucleated cell counts per sample were estimated from amplification of reference gene primers within the assay. To quantify the absolute abundance of each unique TCRbeta CDR3 rearrangement, sequence reads were collapsed and filtered. For each sample, productive Simpson clonality was calculated as the square root of Simpson's diversity index over productive rearrangements. What TCRdb holds here is the immuneACCESS table cut down to in-frame rearrangements. Part of the clones is not present; checked against another copy, under half of the missing clones reflect an unresolved V gene, and the others are unexplained. V and J calls and clone size are those listed in that table; D and trimming were worked out from the DNA. The table for this sample lists approximately 200,000 clones; approximately 84% of them were counted only once. The leading ten clones occupy roughly 7% of the sample.

A note on this clone: Its antigen is not yet known. No much larger clone is present one base from it, and per-base qualities are unavailable.

Enrolling through a virtual design, the prospective study's participants ranged in age from roughly 18 to 90 years and lived across about two dozen United States geographic areas. To assign participants to cohorts, the prospective study relied on clinical history that participants themselves reported in a screening survey and a study questionnaire. ImmuneRACE Cohort 3 recovered participants were defined by two consecutive negative NP/OP PCR tests, healthcare professional clearance, or symptom resolution. In the prospective study, mobile phlebotomists collected whole blood, serum and a nasopharyngeal or oropharyngeal swab from each participant. Over a roughly two-month period, participants in the prospective study had the option of providing additional blood draws and questionnaires. Prospective study blood samples were shipped either frozen or at room temperature before DNA extraction. Its CDR3 holds 14 amino acids, cysteine through phenylalanine. Just CDR3 DNA is preserved here, 42 bases in frame from base 1. Deletion took 4 bases off V and 6 bases off J, with a span of 15 bases between the germline ends. CDR1 is given as MNHEY and CDR2 as SVGAGI, both from the germline V gene.

This receptor was obtained from a middle-aged man who had recovered from COVID-19. The sequence joins TRBV6-5 to TRBJ1-1; a weak D assignment points to TRBD1 (5 bases agree). Sequences were obtained from PBMCs or T cells enriched from blood (not recorded which). The DNA sequence follows: TGTGCCAGCAGTTTGGGGCGCCGTACCGCTGAAGCTTTCTTT. Its protein product is CASSLGRRTAEAFF.